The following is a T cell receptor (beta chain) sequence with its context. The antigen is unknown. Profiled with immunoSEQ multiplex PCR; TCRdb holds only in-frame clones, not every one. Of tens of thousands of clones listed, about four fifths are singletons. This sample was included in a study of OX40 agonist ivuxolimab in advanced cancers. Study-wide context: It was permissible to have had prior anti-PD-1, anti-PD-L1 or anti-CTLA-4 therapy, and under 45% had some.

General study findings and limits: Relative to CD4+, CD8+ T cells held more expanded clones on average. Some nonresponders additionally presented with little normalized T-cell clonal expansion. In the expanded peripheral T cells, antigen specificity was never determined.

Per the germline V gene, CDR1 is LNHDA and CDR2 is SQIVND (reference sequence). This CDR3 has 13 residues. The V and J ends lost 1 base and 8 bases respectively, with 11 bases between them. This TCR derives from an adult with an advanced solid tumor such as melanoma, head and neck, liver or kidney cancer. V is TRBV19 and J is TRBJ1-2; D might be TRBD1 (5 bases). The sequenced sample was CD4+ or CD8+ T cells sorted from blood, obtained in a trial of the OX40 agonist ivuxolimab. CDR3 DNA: TGTGCCAGTAGTATAGCCTTTCAGGGAGGCTACACCTTC. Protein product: CASSIAFQGGYTF.